Following are 21 T cell receptor beta chains from one sample sequenced in a study of radiotherapy plus CTLA-4 blockade in lung cancer. The data were produced by immunoSEQ multiplex PCR, yet TCRdb's version contains in-frame clones alone and is incomplete. The sample records tens of thousands of clones, about 79% being singletons. Source: peripheral blood, taken from a patient treated with radiotherapy plus ipilimumab. These TCRs come from a human donor with non-small cell lung cancer who had a partial response to radiotherapy plus ipilimumab. Some clones in this sample may be carry-over from other donors' samples.

The V gene is TRBV7-8, the J gene TRBJ1-6; TRBD1 might be the D (5 bases). V gave up 1 base and J gave up 7 bases, with 11 bases separating them. Germline CDR1 SGHVS, CDR2 FQNEAQ. The CDR3 is 15 residues long. The CDR3 DNA is TGTGCCAGCAGCTTAGATCGGGGGATAAATTCACCCCTCCACTTT. Encoded protein: CASSLDRGINSPLHF.

V usage is TRBV9 and J usage is TRBJ2-5; TRBD2 agrees at 12 bases. The CDR3 is made up of 16 amino acids. The V gene end was trimmed by 3 bases and the J gene end by 4 bases; junction bases not matched to a gene: 7. Germline CDR1 and CDR2: SGDLS and YYNGEE. The CDR3 is CASSGLAGAPGETQYF. The CDR3 DNA sequence: TGTGCCAGCAGCGGACTAGCGGGAGCTCCGGGAGAGACCCAGTACTTC.

This clone occurred once. The genes are TRBV20-1 and TRBJ2-7; D gene uncertain. CDR1 is DFQATT and CDR2 is SNEGSKA in the germline V gene (reference sequence). The V gene lost 1 base and the J gene lost 9 bases, with 10 bases spanning the gap. This CDR3 is built from 11 residues. The CDR3 region has the DNA TGCAGTGCTAGAGGGAGTAATGGGCAGTACTTC. It specifies CSARGSNGQYF.

V gene TRBV5-6 combines with J gene TRBJ2-2; D possibly corresponds to TRBD2 (5 bases). Germline V gives CDR1 SGHDT, CDR2 YYEEEE. V was pared by 4 bases and J by 1 base, with 11 bases between. The CDR3 contains 15 residues. CDR3 coding DNA: TGTGCCAGCAGCCTGCGGGCGGGGAACACCGGGGAGCTGTTTTTT. Translated, it gives CASSLRAGNTGELFF.

This clone was seen only a few times. The chain recombines TRBV29-1 with TRBJ2-3, with D possibly matching TRBD2 (5 bases). The CDR3 totals 14 residues. Deletions cut 6 bases from V and 1 base from J, with 14 bases between. Germline V lookup: CDR1 SQVTM, CDR2 ANQGSEA. This chain's CDR3 is CSVGSAGGTDTQYF. In DNA, the CDR3 is TGCAGCGTGGGATCCGCCGGGGGCACAGATACGCAGTATTTT.

V is TRBV5-8 and J is TRBJ1-5; TRBD1 aligns across 7 bases. V lost 0 bases, J lost 5 bases, and 5 bases stayed unmatched. Germline values: CDR1 SGHTS, CDR2 YDEGEE. The CDR3 totals 15 residues. CDR3 nucleotide sequence: TGTGCCAGCAGCTTGGAGGGGGCCGCTTATCAGCCCCAGCATTTT. Translation: CASSLEGAAYQPQHF.

The chain is built from TRBV11-2 and TRBJ1-2; TRBD1 matches at 7 bases. This CDR3 region has 15 residues. The V gene end was trimmed by 5 bases and the J gene end by 7 bases; junction bases not matched to a gene: 13. Germline V CDR1 and CDR2: SGHAT, FQNNGV. CDR3 protein: CASSPRTGRTGGYTF. CDR3 coding DNA: TGTGCCAGCAGCCCCCGGACAGGCCGAACGGGTGGCTACACCTTC.

V and J are TRBV19 and TRBJ1-2; tentatively, D is TRBD1 (6 bases). The CDR3 totals 13 residues. Between the trimmed V and J ends, which lost 0 bases and 4 bases, there was a span of 6 bases. The V gene's germline CDR1 is LNHDA and CDR2 SQIVND (reference sequence). CDR3 sequence: CASSIDRGYGYTF. The DNA for the CDR3 is TGTGCCAGTAGTATAGACAGGGGCTATGGCTACACCTTC.

In this sample, this clone turned up a few times. The chain employs TRBV11-3 and TRBJ1-2; the match to TRBD1 covers 7 bases. CDR1 is SGHNT and CDR2 is YENEEA in the germline V gene. The J segment lost 4 bases and the V segment lost 5 bases, leaving 7 bases of the junction unmatched. CDR3 length: 14 amino acids. CDR3 nucleotide sequence: TGTGCCAGCAGCAGCACGACAGGGCTCTATGGCTACACCTTC. Translated, it gives CASSSTTGLYGYTF.

The rearrangement uses TRBV4-3 and TRBJ2-5, with unresolved D. Germline V gene data show CDR1 as LGHNA and CDR2 as YSLEER. V lost 0 bases and J lost 2, with 10 bases in between. The CDR3 has 15 residues. DNA of the CDR3: TGCGCCAGCAGCCAAGATGTAAACAGACAAGAGACCCAGTACTTC. Translating gives CASSQDVNRQETQYF.

The chain joins TRBV28 to TRBJ1-1, with D unresolved. The V gene's germline CDR1 is MDHEN and CDR2 SYDVKM. With 2 bases removed from V and 10 bases from J, the gap between germline ends came to 8 bases. The CDR3 loop spans 11 amino acids. The CDR3 nucleotides read TGTGCCAGCAGTTTAGGCGGAGGAGCTTTCTTT. Its translation: CASSLGGGAFF.

By frequency in the sample, this clone is hyperexpanded. V gene TRBV10-2 combines with J gene TRBJ2-7, with 9 bases aligning to TRBD2. The ends lost 5 bases at V and 0 bases at J; junction bases unmatched: 8. CDR3 length: 16 amino acids. The germline V gene encodes CDR1 WSHSY and CDR2 SAAADI. CDR3 loop: CASSPTLAGNSYEQYF. CDR3 nucleotides: TGCGCCAGCAGTCCCACTCTAGCGGGGAACTCCTACGAGCAGTACTTC.

This chain uses TRBV7-2 with TRBJ2-3, with TRBD2 matching over 7 bases. The CDR3 totals 15 residues. Germline V gene data show CDR1 as SGHTA and CDR2 as FQGNSA. The V and J ends lost 3 bases and 6 bases, in that order; junction bases with no gene match: 9. DNA of the CDR3: TGTGCCAGCAGCTTCTTTCGCGGGAGTGGGGATACGCAGTATTTT. Residues: CASSFFRGSGDTQYF.

This rearrangement joins TRBV2 to TRBJ2-1; TRBD2 might be the D (5 bases). The germline gives CDR1 SNHLY, CDR2 FYNNEI. The CDR3 is 13 amino acids. V lost 6 bases, J lost 7 bases, and 13 bases lay in between. In DNA, the CDR3 is TGTGCCAGCAGCCGGATAGCGACTAATGAGCAGTTCTTC. The encoded protein is CASSRIATNEQFF.

The rearrangement joins TRBV11-1 to TRBJ2-7, with D possibly TRBD1 on 6 matching bases. V was shortened by 1 base and J by 5 bases, with 9 bases between the two germline ends. The CDR3 totals 13 residues. Germline lookup yields CDR1 SGHAT and CDR2 FQDESV (reference sequence). DNA for the CDR3: TGTGCCAGCAGCTTAGACAGGGTACACGAGCAGTACTTC. Translated, it gives CASSLDRVHEQYF.

This chain links TRBV2 with TRBJ2-1; D is uncertain. The CDR3 runs 15 residues. Trimming took 4 bases from V and 6 from J, leaving 16 bases between them. CDR1 is SNHLY, CDR2 FYNNEI, per germline. CDR3 protein: CASSVRPPGGNEQFF. The CDR3 DNA follows: TGTGCCAGCAGTGTACGGCCCCCTGGCGGCAATGAGCAGTTCTTC.

The chain is built from TRBV9 and TRBJ2-3; a weak D match, TRBD2 (7 bases). The V end was cut by 2 bases, the J end by 1 base, with 11 bases between. Looked up from germline, CDR1 is SGDLS and CDR2 is YYNGEE. CDR3 length equals 15 residues. CDR3 DNA sequence: TGTGCCAGCAGCGTCCGGGGGGCGGGCACAGATACGCAGTATTTT. Translated: CASSVRGAGTDTQYF.

The chain combines TRBV27 with TRBJ2-3, with D possibly TRBD2 on 5 matching bases. Germline V gene sequence: CDR1 MNHEY, CDR2 SMNVEV (reference sequence). This CDR3 spans 16 amino acids. With 3 bases removed from V and 2 bases from J, the gap between germline ends came to 15 bases. The CDR3 loop is CASSLKATRNTDTQYF. The CDR3 DNA sequence: TGTGCCAGCAGTTTGAAGGCTACTAGGAACACAGATACGCAGTATTTT.

This rearrangement joins TRBV18 to TRBJ2-3; 9 nucleotides align to TRBD1. The CDR3 contains 15 residues. Germline loops: CDR1 KGHSH, CDR2 LQKENI. V trimming: 4 bases; J trimming: 5 bases; junction bases outside the gene matches: 7. This CDR3 is CASSLGQGKGDTQYF. The DNA of the CDR3 is TGTGCCAGCTCACTGGGACAGGGAAAGGGAGATACGCAGTATTTT.

The chain recombines TRBV5-6 with TRBJ1-6; D possibly corresponds to TRBD1 (6 bases). Trimming shortened V by 4 bases and J by 9 bases, and 14 bases separated the two germline ends. Germline V lookup: CDR1 SGHDT, CDR2 YYEEEE. This CDR3 has 14 residues. In nucleotides, the CDR3 is TGTGCCAGCAGCGGCTACAGGGATTCTTCACCCCTCCACTTT. It is translated as CASSGYRDSSPLHF.

The rearrangement joins TRBV27 to TRBJ2-7; 8 nucleotides line up with TRBD1. Germline CDR1 and CDR2: MNHEY and SMNVEV (reference sequence). This CDR3 is 16 amino acids long. V trimming: 2 bases; J trimming: 6 bases; junction bases outside the gene matches: 12. The CDR3: CASSLMGAGGASEQYF. The CDR3 DNA is TGTGCCAGCAGTTTAATGGGCGCAGGGGGCGCGTCCGAGCAGTACTTC.